The 4 T cell receptor beta chains presented below share a single source sample, sequenced in a study of cytomegalovirus exposure and HLA in healthy donors. Amplification used 60 Vbeta primers and 13 Jbeta primers. Profiling relied on immunoSEQ multiplex PCR, and the TCRdb table lists in-frame clones only, not all of them. The table has roughly 150,000 clones, 64% seen once. Input material: PBMCs. The receptors stem from a woman in her 30s in good health and CMV-seropositive.

The rearrangement joins TRBV6-5 to TRBJ2-1; weak D call: TRBD1 (6 bases). Trimming removed 4 bases from V and 5 bases from J, with 9 bases in between. This CDR3 comprises 13 residues. CDR1 is MNHEY and CDR2 is SVGAGI in the germline V gene. The CDR3 DNA reads TGTGCCAGCAGTTTTGGACAGCACAATGAGCAGTTCTTC. As protein: CASSFGQHNEQFF.

The CDR3 DNA is TGTGCCAGCAGCGTAGTGACGGGGGGAGTAGAGACCCAGTACTTC. Translating it yields CASSVVTGGVETQYF. The V and J genes are TRBV9 and TRBJ2-5; 7 positions match TRBD2. In germline, CDR1 is SGDLS, CDR2 YYNGEE. The CDR3 is 15 residues long. J lost 4 bases, V lost 0 bases, and 6 bases had no gene match.

This chain joins TRBV5-6 and TRBJ2-1; TRBD1 might be the D (6 bases). This CDR3 has 15 amino acids. Germline V gene data show CDR1 as SGHDT and CDR2 as YYEEEE. The V end lost 4 bases, the J end lost 2 bases, and 13 bases lay between the germline ends. The chain's CDR3 is CASSPGVGPYNEQFF. The CDR3 coding sequence is TGTGCCAGCAGCCCAGGGGTGGGGCCCTACAATGAGCAGTTCTTC.

With respect to this clone: Other DNA sequences in the same sample also yield this CDR3. V and J are TRBV28 and TRBJ2-3; 7 nucleotides agree with TRBD2. CDR3 length: 13 amino acids. The junction had 0 bases not matched to a gene; V was cut back by 2 bases and J by 4 bases. Germline CDR1 is MDHEN and CDR2 is SYDVKM. In DNA, the CDR3 is TGTGCCAGCAGTTTAGGGGGGGCAGATACGCAGTATTTT. Amino acids: CASSLGGADTQYF.